Listed below are T cell receptor beta chains from one sample, sequenced in a study of control samples from healthy donors and cancer patients. Sequencing was performed with immunoSEQ multiplex PCR; in TCRdb, only in-frame clones are kept and a portion is missing. The sample lists roughly 180,000 clones, about 91% seen once, with approximately 2% in the top ten. What was sequenced was blood. The receptors originated from a woman in her forties in good health. The CDR3 runs from the conserved cysteine through the conserved F or W. A D gene is named only where the DNA matches it firmly. Size is omitted from some rows. Given values are once, few, many or a class for expanded clones.

D: -
size: -
J: TRBJ2-7
V: TRBV7-6
DNA: TGTGCCAGCAGCCGTAACTCCGGCCCCTACGAGCAGTACTTC
CDR3: CASSRNSGPYEQYF

D: TRBD2
size: -
J: TRBJ2-5
V: TRBV13
DNA: TGTGCCAGCAGCCTAGCGGGCGGGTGGACCCAGTACTTC
CDR3: CASSLAGGWTQYF

D: -
size: -
J: TRBJ2-1
V: TRBV5-6
DNA: TGTGCCAGCAGCTTTGGGCTAGCGTCTGAAAATGAGCAGTTCTTC
CDR3: CASSFGLASENEQFF

D: -
size: -
J: TRBJ2-7
V: TRBV7-2
DNA: TGTGCCAGCAGCTTAGGGGACATTTCCTACGAGCAGTACTTC
CDR3: CASSLGDISYEQYF

D: -
size: -
J: TRBJ2-6
V: TRBV7-3
DNA: TGTGCCAGCAGCTTAGGACCAGGCAGCGGGGCCAACGTCCTGACTTTC
CDR3: CASSLGPGSGANVLTF

D: -
size: -
J: TRBJ1-2
V: TRBV7-8
DNA: TGTGCCAGCAGCTCCGACTCCACAGGGTACTATGGCTACACCTTC
CDR3: CASSSDSTGYYGYTF

D: -
size: -
J: TRBJ1-1
V: TRBV9
DNA: TGTGCCAGCAGCGGGGGAACCTCGGGGACTGAAGCTTTCTTT
CDR3: CASSGGTSGTEAFF

D: TRBD1
size: -
J: TRBJ2-1
V: TRBV3-1/TRBV3-2
DNA: TGTGCCAGCAGCACCCGGGACAGGGGAATGTATGAGCAGTTCTTC
CDR3: CASSTRDRGMYEQFF

D: TRBD1
size: -
J: TRBJ2-7
V: TRBV3-1/TRBV3-2
DNA: TGTGCCAGCAGCCCAAGCAATCGGGACAGCAATCTATACTTC
CDR3: CASSPSNRDSNLYF

D: TRBD1
size: -
J: TRBJ2-5
V: TRBV2
DNA: TGTGCCAGCAGAACAGGGGCAATGGCCCAGTACTTC
CDR3: CASRTGAMAQYF

D: -
size: once
J: TRBJ2-3
V: TRBV18
DNA: TGTGCCAGCTCACCGCTCACGGGGGTTGCGCAGTATTTT
CDR3: CASSPLTGVAQYF

D: -
size: -
J: TRBJ1-4
V: TRBV6-7
DNA: TGTGCCATGCTATACAGCGCAACTAATGAAAAACTGTTTTTT
CDR3: CAMLYSATNEKLFF

D: -
size: -
J: TRBJ1-3
V: TRBV7-9
DNA: TGTGCCAGCAGCGAGGACAGTGGAAACACCATATATTTT
CDR3: CASSEDSGNTIYF

D: TRBD1
size: -
J: TRBJ1-3
V: TRBV23-1
DNA: TGCGCCAGCAGTCAATCGTTAGTAAGGACAGGGGTACGAGGAAACACCATATATTTT
CDR3: CASSQSLVRTGVRGNTIYF

D: TRBD2
size: once
J: TRBJ2-7
V: TRBV7-6
DNA: TGTGCCAGCAGCTCCAATAGCGGGGAAGCGGCCGAGCAGTACTTC
CDR3: CASSSNSGEAAEQYF

D: -
size: few
J: TRBJ1-2
V: TRBV7-2
DNA: TGTGCCAGCAGCTTACGGGACTTATGGGGCTACACCTTC
CDR3: CASSLRDLWGYTF

D: -
size: -
J: TRBJ2-1
V: TRBV6-6
DNA: TGTGCCAGCAGAGATAGCAGGAGCTCCTACAATGAGCAGTTCTTC
CDR3: CASRDSRSSYNEQFF

D: -
size: -
J: TRBJ1-2
V: TRBV7-9
DNA: TGTGCCAGCATCGGGGAGAGCAAAAACTACACCTTC
CDR3: CASIGESKNYTF

D: TRBD2
size: -
J: TRBJ2-3
V: TRBV7-9
DNA: TGTGCCAGCAGCGCGTTAGCGGGGGGGCCAGAGACAGATACGCAGTATTTT
CDR3: CASSALAGGPETDTQYF

D: -
size: -
J: TRBJ2-2
V: TRBV6-5
DNA: TGTGCCAGCAGTTATTCGCCGAACACCGGGGAGCTGTTTTTT
CDR3: CASSYSPNTGELFF

D: TRBD1
size: -
J: TRBJ2-1
V: TRBV10-2
DNA: TGCGCCAGCAGACTCTCTGGGACAGGATACAATGAGCAGTTCTTC
CDR3: CASRLSGTGYNEQFF

D: -
size: -
J: TRBJ2-1
V: TRBV27
DNA: TGTGCCAGCAGTTTGACAGGCTCTTCCTACAATGAGCAGTTCTTC
CDR3: CASSLTGSSYNEQFF

D: -
size: -
J: TRBJ2-3
V: TRBV5-1
DNA: TGCGCCAGCAGCTTGGGGGGCGGAGGGCCTAGCACAGATACGCAGTATTTT
CDR3: CASSLGGGGPSTDTQYF

D: -
size: -
J: TRBJ1-4
V: TRBV6-6
DNA: TGTGCCAGCAGTCCCCGAGGAGAGGGCCGTACTAATGAAAAACTGTTTTTT
CDR3: CASSPRGEGRTNEKLFF

D: -
size: -
J: TRBJ2-3
V: TRBV5-1
DNA: TGCGCCAGCAGCGGCCGGACATCAGCCGATACGCAGTATTTT
CDR3: CASSGRTSADTQYF

D: -
size: -
J: TRBJ1-1
V: TRBV19
DNA: TGTGCCAGTAGTCTGGGACATACTATGAACACTGAAGCTTTCTTT
CDR3: CASSLGHTMNTEAFF

D: -
size: -
J: TRBJ1-1
V: TRBV27
DNA: TGTGCCAGCAGTTTATCTTTCGGGGGGGGTCAGCAAGCTTTCTTT
CDR3: CASSLSFGGGQQAFF

D: TRBD1
size: -
J: TRBJ2-7
V: TRBV7-7
DNA: TGTGCCAGCAGCCGCTTCCGGGACAGGTTCTACGAGCAGTACTTC
CDR3: CASSRFRDRFYEQYF

D: -
size: once
J: TRBJ1-2
V: TRBV10-1
DNA: TGCGCCAGCCGACAGGTTCTCTATGGCTACACCTTC
CDR3: CASRQVLYGYTF

D: -
size: -
J: TRBJ2-7
V: TRBV20-1
DNA: TGCAGTTCGGGACAAAACTACGAGCAGTACTTC
CDR3: CSSGQNYEQYF

D: -
size: -
J: TRBJ1-5
V: TRBV2
DNA: TGTGCCACCCAACAGGACAGCAATCAGCCCCAGCATTTT
CDR3: CATQQDSNQPQHF

D: TRBD1
size: once
J: TRBJ2-3
V: TRBV4-1
DNA: TGCGCCAGCAGCCAAGATAGCCGTTGGCTTGAGGGACAGAGCACAGATACGCAGTATTTT
CDR3: CASSQDSRWLEGQSTDTQYF

D: TRBD1
size: -
J: TRBJ2-3
V: TRBV2
DNA: TGTGCCACCGAACAGGGGGGCGGCACAGATACGCAGTATTTT
CDR3: CATEQGGGTDTQYF

D: -
size: -
J: TRBJ1-2
V: TRBV4-1
DNA: TGCGCCAGCAGCCTGGCTGAGGGGAGTGGTGGCTACACCTTC
CDR3: CASSLAEGSGGYTF

D: -
size: once
J: TRBJ1-2
V: TRBV10-3
DNA: TGTGCCAGCAGGGGCCAAGGGGATGGCTACACCTTC
CDR3: CASRGQGDGYTF

D: -
size: once
J: TRBJ2-3
V: TRBV29-1
DNA: TGCAGCGTTGTTGTCCCGACAGATACGCAGTATTTT
CDR3: CSVVVPTDTQYF

D: -
size: -
J: TRBJ1-4
V: TRBV27
DNA: TGTGCCAGCAGCCCCATGGTGGGTGAAAAACTGTTTTTT
CDR3: CASSPMVGEKLFF

D: -
size: -
J: TRBJ2-5
V: TRBV18
DNA: TGTGCCAGCTCACCAGTAGCGGCACAAGAGACCCAGTACTTC
CDR3: CASSPVAAQETQYF

D: -
size: -
J: TRBJ2-5
V: TRBV11-2
DNA: TGTGCCAGCAGCTTAGATCCAGGGAAGGAGACCCAGTACTTC
CDR3: CASSLDPGKETQYF